These T cell receptor beta chains were read from a single sample in a study of Ad26.COV2.S vaccination and SARS-CoV-2 variants. TCRdb keeps only in-frame clones here, not all; method: immunoSEQ multiplex PCR. The sample lists 300,000 to 400,000 clones; 86% were seen once. The specimen comprised peripheral blood, sampled in a trial of Ad26.COV2.S vaccine versus placebo. The receptors here all came from a person between 18 and 65 years old who received the Ad26.COV2.S COVID-19 vaccine or a placebo. Each CDR3 is given with its conserved first and last residue. Fields, in order: D gene, V gene, clone size, J gene, CDR3 protein, CDR3 DNA. D genes are given only for firm matches. Clone size is stated in some rows and not others, as once, few, many or a class when expanded.

D gene: -
V gene: TRBV29-1
clone size: -
J gene: TRBJ2-5
CDR3 protein: CSVIPIQETQYF
CDR3 DNA: TGCAGCGTTATACCCATACAAGAGACCCAGTACTTC

D gene: -
V gene: TRBV12-3/TRBV12-4
clone size: -
J gene: TRBJ1-5
CDR3 protein: CASTLRGNQPQHF
CDR3 DNA: TGTGCCAGCACCCTCAGGGGCAATCAGCCCCAGCATTTT

D gene: -
V gene: TRBV7-2
clone size: -
J gene: TRBJ1-6
CDR3 protein: CASSQDRFGSPLHF
CDR3 DNA: TGTGCCAGCAGCCAGGACCGTTTTGGGTCACCCCTCCACTTT

D gene: -
V gene: TRBV2
clone size: -
J gene: TRBJ1-6
CDR3 protein: CASSGGHQNSPLHF
CDR3 DNA: TGTGCCAGCAGCGGGGGACACCAAAATTCACCCCTCCACTTT

D gene: TRBD1
V gene: TRBV11-2
clone size: -
J gene: TRBJ2-1
CDR3 protein: CASSPRRTGEVFF
CDR3 DNA: TGTGCCAGCAGCCCGCGGAGGACAGGGGAGGTATTCTTC

D gene: -
V gene: TRBV9
clone size: once
J gene: TRBJ2-2
CDR3 protein: CASSADFPTGELFF
CDR3 DNA: TGTGCCAGCAGCGCGGACTTTCCCACCGGGGAGCTGTTTTTT

D gene: TRBD1
V gene: TRBV6-5
clone size: -
J gene: TRBJ2-3
CDR3 protein: CASSSPHGQGTDTQYF
CDR3 DNA: TGTGCCAGCAGTTCCCCACATGGACAGGGGACAGATACGCAGTATTTT

D gene: TRBD2
V gene: TRBV5-8
clone size: -
J gene: TRBJ2-5
CDR3 protein: CASSFGLARETQYF
CDR3 DNA: TGTGCCAGCAGCTTTGGACTAGCGAGAGAGACCCAGTACTTC

D gene: TRBD1
V gene: TRBV7-2
clone size: -
J gene: TRBJ2-1
CDR3 protein: CASSLRGQGGNEQFF
CDR3 DNA: TGTGCCAGCAGCTTAAGGGGACAGGGGGGAAATGAGCAGTTCTTC

D gene: -
V gene: TRBV29-1
clone size: -
J gene: TRBJ2-7
CDR3 protein: CSVSTDGREQYF
CDR3 DNA: TGCAGCGTTAGCACGGACGGGCGGGAGCAGTACTTC

D gene: -
V gene: TRBV6-5
clone size: once
J gene: TRBJ1-4
CDR3 protein: CASRQGPNEKLFF
CDR3 DNA: TGTGCCAGCAGACAGGGACCTAATGAAAAACTGTTTTTT

D gene: TRBD1
V gene: TRBV14
clone size: -
J gene: TRBJ1-2
CDR3 protein: CASSQLTGVGGYTF
CDR3 DNA: TGTGCCAGCAGCCAACTGACAGGGGTAGGGGGCTACACCTTC

D gene: -
V gene: TRBV5-8
clone size: -
J gene: TRBJ2-2
CDR3 protein: CATNRARTGELFF
CDR3 DNA: TGTGCCACGAACAGGGCGAGGACCGGGGAGCTGTTTTTT

D gene: -
V gene: TRBV5-1
clone size: -
J gene: TRBJ1-6
CDR3 protein: CASSLTTGPSPLHF
CDR3 DNA: TGCGCCAGCAGCTTAACGACAGGCCCGTCACCCCTCCACTTT

D gene: -
V gene: TRBV19
clone size: once
J gene: TRBJ2-3
CDR3 protein: CASKTGLADTQYF
CDR3 DNA: TGTGCCAGTAAGACCGGGTTGGCAGATACGCAGTATTTT

D gene: TRBD1
V gene: TRBV4-1
clone size: once
J gene: TRBJ2-5
CDR3 protein: CASSQVGGAETQYF
CDR3 DNA: TGCGCCAGCAGCCAAGTAGGGGGCGCCGAGACCCAGTACTTC

D gene: -
V gene: TRBV7-9
clone size: -
J gene: TRBJ2-7
CDR3 protein: CASTGTVYYEQYF
CDR3 DNA: TGTGCCAGCACCGGGACGGTTTACTACGAGCAGTACTTC

D gene: TRBD1
V gene: TRBV6-5
clone size: -
J gene: TRBJ1-2
CDR3 protein: CASSYGQGAYGYTF
CDR3 DNA: TGTGCCAGCAGTTACGGACAGGGGGCATATGGCTACACCTTC

D gene: TRBD2
V gene: TRBV7-6
clone size: -
J gene: TRBJ2-5
CDR3 protein: CASSFKNSGAGTPQETQYF
CDR3 DNA: TGTGCCAGCAGCTTTAAGAATAGCGGGGCCGGGACCCCCCAAGAGACCCAGTACTTC

D gene: TRBD2
V gene: TRBV4-1
clone size: -
J gene: TRBJ2-1
CDR3 protein: CASSHPPTSGGNKAYNEQFF
CDR3 DNA: TGCGCCAGCAGCCACCCCCCGACTAGCGGGGGGAACAAAGCCTACAATGAGCAGTTCTTC

D gene: -
V gene: TRBV5-1
clone size: -
J gene: TRBJ1-1
CDR3 protein: CASSPGGGRDTEAFF
CDR3 DNA: TGCGCCAGCAGCCCTGGCGGGGGGCGAGACACTGAAGCTTTCTTT

D gene: TRBD2
V gene: TRBV3-1/TRBV3-2
clone size: -
J gene: TRBJ2-1
CDR3 protein: CASRSGGGFYNEQFF
CDR3 DNA: TGTGCCAGCAGAAGTGGGGGGGGGTTCTACAATGAGCAGTTCTTC

D gene: -
V gene: TRBV6-5
clone size: -
J gene: TRBJ2-5
CDR3 protein: CASSYGGSLAQETQYF
CDR3 DNA: TGTGCCAGCAGTTATGGGGGCAGTTTAGCCCAAGAGACCCAGTACTTC

D gene: TRBD1
V gene: TRBV27
clone size: -
J gene: TRBJ1-2
CDR3 protein: CASSLSGTGGYGYTF
CDR3 DNA: TGTGCCAGCAGTTTATCGGGGACAGGGGGATATGGCTACACCTTC